One sample yielded the 31 T cell receptor beta chains listed below, sequenced in a study of post-analysis software for immune sequencing data. TCR beta libraries were prepared from cDNA with unique molecular identifiers. Each CDR3 protein is one row after TCRdb ran MiXCR on the PCR reads. The sample has fewer than 900,000 distinct CDR3 sequences, approximately 44% seen once; the top ten hold roughly 5.2%. The study, taken as a whole, reports: TRBV5-6, TRBV5-1 and TRBV20-1 were among 4 or 5 TRBV segments more frequent in patients than controls.

These receptors have no identified antigens. What was sequenced was blood. Receptor source: a girl aged 5-17 years with multiple sclerosis.

This rearrangement joins TRBV29-1 to TRBJ2-7; 11 bases match TRBD2. Germline lookup yields CDR1 SQVTM and CDR2 ANQGSEA. V shed 0 bases and J 4 bases; nucleotides not matched to a gene: 8. The CDR3 has 16 residues. CDR3 sequence reads: CSVEDRGTSGSYEQYF. CDR3 sequence (DNA): TGCAGCGTTGAAGATCGGGGCACTAGCGGGAGTTACGAGCAGTACTTC.

This clonotype appeared many times. This chain links TRBV9 with TRBJ2-3; TRBD2 agrees at 7 bases. The CDR3 sequence is 17 residues long. V shed 0 bases, J shed 5 bases, and the junction held 12 bases outside the gene matches. Per the germline V gene, CDR1 is SGDLS and CDR2 is YYNGEE. CDR3 loop: CASSVAPGRRVEDTQYF. In DNA form, the CDR3 reads TGTGCCAGCAGCGTAGCCCCCGGGAGGCGGGTCGAAGATACGCAGTATTTT.

This clonotype was detected only a few times. The rearrangement joins TRBV6-1 to TRBJ2-5, with D perhaps TRBD1 (6 bases). Trimming stripped 4 bases from V and 0 bases from J, with 9 bases between. Germline-derived CDR1 and CDR2 are MNHNS and SASEGT. The length of the CDR3 is 14 residues. CDR3 in amino acids: CASSGQVYQETQYF. CDR3 bases: TGTGCCAGCAGTGGACAGGTGTACCAAGAGACCCAGTACTTC.

The J gene is TRBJ2-7, the V gene TRBV27; D may be TRBD2 (5 bases). Trimming removed 2 bases at V and 4 bases at J, with 15 bases between. CDR1 is MNHEY, CDR2 SMNVEV, per germline (reference sequence). CDR3 size: 15 residues. Here the CDR3 DNA reads TGTGCCAGCAGTTTAGGGAGCTTGGGTCCTTACGAGCAGTACTTC. The encoded protein is CASSLGSLGPYEQYF.

The rearrangement joins TRBV20-1 to TRBJ2-5; D might be TRBD2 (6 bases). This CDR3 has 13 residues. Germline V gene data show CDR1 as DFQATT and CDR2 as SNEGSKA (reference sequence). Trimming took off 2 bases at V and 11 bases at J, with 18 bases between the two ends. The chain's CDR3 is CSARKTTTGEQYF. The DNA for the CDR3 is TGCAGTGCTAGAAAGACGACTACGGGGGAGCAGTACTTC.

The V call is TRBV29-1, the J call TRBJ2-2; D might be TRBD1 (6 bases). CDR3 length: 14 residues. Trimming left V 7 bases short and J 2 bases short, with 14 bases between. Germline CDR1 reads SQVTM; CDR2 reads ANQGSEA. The CDR3 protein is CSGSQGINTGELFF. The CDR3 coding sequence is TGCAGCGGATCACAGGGAATTAACACCGGGGAGCTGTTTTTT.

This clonotype appeared a few times. The chain joins TRBV6-5 to TRBJ1-2; TRBD1 might be the D (6 bases). The CDR3 contains 16 residues. Trimming removed 5 bases from V and 0 bases from J, with 16 bases in between. The V gene's germline CDR1 is MNHEY and CDR2 SVGAGI. The CDR3 nucleotides are TGTGCCAGCAGTCCGGCCGGGACACTGACTAACTATGGCTACACCTTC. It yields the protein CASSPAGTLTNYGYTF.

The chain links TRBV19 to TRBJ2-7; unclear D gene. V shed 2 bases and J shed 2 bases, with 16 bases lying between them. CDR1 LNHDA and CDR2 SQIVND come from the germline V gene (reference sequence). The CDR3 runs 16 residues. CDR3 amino acids: CASSILHSFDAYEQYF. DNA for the CDR3: TGTGCCAGTAGTATACTCCATAGTTTCGATGCCTACGAGCAGTACTTC.

This clonotype has a handful of counts. The chain has TRBV29-1 and TRBJ1-2; 8 nucleotides align to TRBD1. Germline loops: CDR1 SQVTM, CDR2 ANQGSEA. The length of the CDR3 is 11 residues. J lost 6 bases, V lost 4 bases, and 1 base had no gene match. The DNA of the CDR3 is TGCAGCGTTGCAGGGGGCGATGGCTACACCTTC. Protein sequence: CSVAGGDGYTF.

This sequence joins TRBV12-3 or TRBV12-4 and TRBJ2-5; 9 bases align to TRBD1. There are 16 residues in the CDR3. The V gene end was trimmed by 5 bases and the J gene end by 3 bases; junction bases not matched to a gene: 10. CDR3 sequence: CASSPRTRTGEETQYF. In DNA form, the CDR3 reads TGTGCCAGCAGTCCAAGAACACGGACAGGGGAAGAGACCCAGTACTTC.

This clonotype occurred a few times. The gene calls are TRBV7-8 and TRBJ2-1, with 13 bases matching TRBD2. The V gene's germline CDR1 is SGHVS and CDR2 FQNEAQ. The trim removed 5 bases at V and 0 bases at J, leaving 10 bases unmatched. This CDR3 contains 19 residues. CDR3 residues: CASSHPGLAGFGSYNEQFF. The CDR3 DNA sequence: TGTGCCAGCAGCCACCCGGGACTAGCGGGATTCGGCTCCTACAATGAGCAGTTCTTC.

This clonotype turned up a few times. The V call is TRBV5-4, the J call TRBJ2-1, with D uncertain. The V end was cut by 4 bases, the J end by 9 bases, with 17 bases between. Germline V lookup: CDR1 SGHNT, CDR2 YYREEE (reference sequence). The CDR3 is made up of 14 amino acids. The CDR3 DNA follows: TGTGCCAGCAGCCCAACGTCCCGGTTTGGTGAGCAGTTCTTC. Translating gives CASSPTSRFGEQFF.

J is TRBJ1-1 and V is TRBV29-1, with 9 bases identical to TRBD1. V dropped 4 bases and J dropped 4; count of bases not matched to a gene: 4. The CDR3 loop spans 13 amino acids. Germline CDR1 and CDR2: SQVTM and ANQGSEA. In DNA form, the CDR3 reads TGCAGCGTTGTGGGACAGGGAGGCACTGAAGCTTTCTTT. Translating it yields CSVVGQGGTEAFF.

This clonotype was seen a few times. The chain links TRBV25-1 to TRBJ1-4; TRBD1 matches 8 bases. V was clipped by 2 bases and J by 7 bases; unmatched bases: 18. This CDR3 contains 19 residues. Germline CDR1 MGHDK, CDR2 SYGVNS. CDR3 DNA: TGTGCCAGCAGTGAACGGGGGGCCCAACAGGGGGAGGGAAGTGAAAAACTGTTTTTT. It translates to CASSERGAQQGEGSEKLFF.

The chain couples TRBV4-1 to TRBJ2-5; weak D call: TRBD2 (6 bases). CDR3 length: 15 residues. CDR1 and CDR2 from the germline V gene are MGHRA and YSYEKL. V was cut by 1 base and J by 1 base, with 10 bases left in between. The CDR3 is CASSQGPGVQETQYF. CDR3 bases: TGCGCCAGCAGCCAAGGTCCGGGGGTCCAAGAGACCCAGTACTTC.

A few counts support this clonotype. The V call is TRBV15, the J call TRBJ2-7; tentatively, D is TRBD1 (5 bases). The germline CDR1 and CDR2 sequences are LNHNV and YYDKDF (reference sequence). Trimming shortened V by 5 bases and J by 3 bases, and 14 bases separated the two germline ends. This CDR3 contains 14 residues. CDR3: CATSDYRLRYEQYF. Here the CDR3 DNA reads TGTGCCACCAGCGATTACAGGTTGCGCTACGAGCAGTACTTC.

The V call is TRBV24-1, the J call TRBJ2-3, with D perhaps given as TRBD1 or TRBD2 (5 bases each). Per germline, CDR1 KGHDR and CDR2 SFDVKD. The V end lost 4 bases, the J end lost 0 bases, and 13 bases lay between the germline ends. The CDR3 runs 16 residues. CDR3 sequence reads: CATSDRGSASTDTQYF. CDR3 bases: TGTGCCACCAGTGACCGGGGCTCGGCTAGCACAGATACGCAGTATTTT.

This clonotype occurred a few times. This chain uses TRBV5-6 with TRBJ2-7, with 12 bases fitting TRBD2. This CDR3 spans 18 amino acids. Trimming cost V 1 base and J 0 bases; bases outside gene matches: 8. CDR1 SGHDT and CDR2 YYEEEE come from the germline V gene. CDR3 sequence: CASSLLPSGRVSSYEQYF. The CDR3 coding sequence is TGTGCCAGCAGCTTGTTGCCTAGCGGGAGGGTGAGCTCCTACGAGCAGTACTTC.

The chain links TRBV15 to TRBJ2-1, with D unclear. This CDR3 contains 12 residues. The germline gives CDR1 LNHNV, CDR2 YYDKDF (reference sequence). The V and J ends lost 1 base and 9 bases respectively, with 7 bases between them. CDR3 nucleotide sequence: TGTGCCACCAGCAGAGGTCGGGTTGAGCAGTTCTTC. It encodes CATSRGRVEQFF.

The gene calls are TRBV29-1 and TRBJ1-2, with a tentative D call TRBD1 (5 bases). The CDR3 runs to 16 residues. Trimming cost V 3 bases and J 3 bases, with 20 bases left between them. The germline CDR1 and CDR2 sequences are SQVTM and ANQGSEA. The CDR3 protein is CSVDRQGDRGDYGYTF. As DNA, the CDR3 is TGCAGCGTTGACCGGCAAGGTGACAGAGGAGACTATGGCTACACCTTC.

This sequence joins TRBV20-1 and TRBJ2-1; D is perhaps TRBD2 (5 bases). Germline-derived CDR1 and CDR2 are DFQATT and SNEGSKA (reference sequence). The length of the CDR3 is 16 residues. Trimming took 0 bases from V and 0 from J, leaving 12 bases between them. This CDR3 is CSARDLGKSSYNEQFF. CDR3 bases: TGCAGTGCTAGAGATCTCGGGAAGAGCTCCTACAATGAGCAGTTCTTC.

V and J are TRBV7-8 and TRBJ2-1; D is perhaps TRBD1 (5 bases). V lost 2 bases, J lost 6 bases, and 14 bases lay in between. The CDR3 covers 15 residues. Germline CDR1 and CDR2: SGHVS and FQNEAQ. CDR3 DNA: TGTGCCAGCAGCTTAAGGCGAGTTGGGGCCAATGAGCAGTTCTTC. It encodes CASSLRRVGANEQFF.

The rearrangement uses TRBV11-2 and TRBJ1-2; a weak D match, TRBD1 (5 bases). V was pared by 1 base and J by 6 bases, with 12 bases between. The germline gives CDR1 SGHAT, CDR2 FQNNGV. The CDR3 extends over 14 amino acids. The CDR3 nucleotides read TGTGCCAGCAGCTTAGGAAGGGGAGGGCATGGCTACACCTTC. This codes for CASSLGRGGHGYTF.

This chain connects TRBV11-1 to TRBJ2-5; D may be TRBD2 (6 bases). The CDR3 has 17 amino acids. The germline gives CDR1 SGHAT, CDR2 FQDESV (reference sequence). The ends were cut back, 5 bases at V and 2 bases at J, with 21 bases in the middle. CDR3 bases: TGTGCCAGCAGCCCTGCCGGGGTTCCGGGGGATCAAGAGACCCAGTACTTC. It specifies CASSPAGVPGDQETQYF.

This clonotype appeared a single time. The chain couples TRBV12-3 or TRBV12-4 to TRBJ2-1; TRBD2 is a possible D gene (6 bases). The CDR3 is 14 residues long. Between the trimmed V and J ends, which lost 4 bases and 9 bases, there was a span of 16 bases. The CDR3 nucleotides read TGTGCCAGCAGTTGGGGCGGGATAGGCGGTGAGCAGTTCTTC. Translating gives CASSWGGIGGEQFF.

CDR3 in DNA: TGCAGCGTTGAACTGGCGACAGGGGGCTTGGTGGAGACCCAGTACTTC. Translated: CSVELATGGLVETQYF. This chain joins TRBV29-1 and TRBJ2-5, with 10 positions matching TRBD1. The CDR3 has 16 residues. Trimming took 2 bases from V and 5 from J; bases not matched to a gene: 11. The V gene's germline CDR1 is SQVTM and CDR2 ANQGSEA.

This CDR3 reads CSARVPSETATDTQYF. The CDR3 nucleotides read TGCAGTGCTAGAGTACCGTCCGAGACAGCGACAGATACGCAGTATTTT. V is TRBV20-1 and J is TRBJ2-3; maybe TRBD1 (5 bases). The CDR3 covers 16 residues. CDR1 is DFQATT, CDR2 SNEGSKA, per germline (reference sequence). V gave up 1 base and J gave up 3 bases, with 17 bases separating them.

This clonotype came up a few times. The chain joins TRBV4-1 to TRBJ2-7; 7 nucleotides line up with TRBD2. Germline V gene data show CDR1 as MGHRA and CDR2 as YSYEKL. The CDR3 length is 16 residues. Trimming cost V 2 bases and J 2 bases; bases outside gene matches: 9. CDR3 sequence reads: CASSQSRLAPTYEQYF. As DNA, the CDR3 is TGCGCCAGCAGCCAATCCCGACTAGCCCCGACCTACGAGCAGTACTTC.

The gene calls are TRBV9 and TRBJ1-2; D remains ambiguous. The CDR3 length is 15 residues. Trimming left V 2 bases short and J 8 bases short, with 19 bases between. Per the germline V gene, CDR1 is SGDLS and CDR2 is YYNGEE. The CDR3 reads CASSVDHSPRKGYTF. CDR3 nucleotide sequence: TGTGCCAGCAGCGTGGACCACAGCCCCCGCAAGGGCTACACCTTC.

This clonotype has a handful of counts. Sequence at one end of the junction differs from germline and may be a read error. The chain carries TRBV12-3 or TRBV12-4 and TRBJ1-2; the D is unclear. The CDR3 contains 13 residues. The CDR3 nucleotides are TGTGCCAACAGTTTCGGGGTCAACTATGGCTACACCTTC. The encoded protein is CANSFGVNYGYTF.

The rearrangement uses TRBV28 and TRBJ1-6; D gene ambiguous. V was trimmed by 8 bases and J by 9 bases, leaving 29 bases between them. There are 18 residues in the CDR3. Germline values: CDR1 MDHEN, CDR2 SYDVKM. CDR3 coding DNA: TGTGCCAGCTCCCCCCCCTGGGGTCCAGTAGAGGTGATTTCACCCCTCCACTTT. Protein sequence: CASSPPWGPVEVISPLHF.